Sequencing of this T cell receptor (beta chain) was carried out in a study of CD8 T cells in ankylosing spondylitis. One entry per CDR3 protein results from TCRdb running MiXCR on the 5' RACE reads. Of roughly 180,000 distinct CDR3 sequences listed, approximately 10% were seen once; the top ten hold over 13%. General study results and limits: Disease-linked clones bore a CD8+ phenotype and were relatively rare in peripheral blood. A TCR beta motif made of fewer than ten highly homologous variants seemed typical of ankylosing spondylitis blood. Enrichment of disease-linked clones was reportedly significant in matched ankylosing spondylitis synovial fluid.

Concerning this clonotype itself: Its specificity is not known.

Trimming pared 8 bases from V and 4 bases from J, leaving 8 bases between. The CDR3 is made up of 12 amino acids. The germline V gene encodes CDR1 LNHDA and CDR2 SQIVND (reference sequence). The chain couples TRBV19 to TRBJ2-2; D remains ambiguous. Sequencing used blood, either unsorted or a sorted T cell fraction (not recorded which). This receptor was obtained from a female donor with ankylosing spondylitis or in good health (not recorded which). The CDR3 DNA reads TGTGCCAGTGCCCGAGGCACCGGGGAGCTGTTTTTT. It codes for CASARGTGELFF.